These 24 T cell receptor beta chains were all obtained from the same sample, sequenced in a study of cytomegalovirus exposure and HLA in healthy donors. With 60 Vbeta and 13 Jbeta primers, the PCR was carried out. Repertoires were generated with immunoSEQ multiplex PCR, while TCRdb's copy carries only in-frame clones and drops some. The table lists roughly 99,000 clones, 65% to 85% of them singletons. The specimen was PBMCs. These receptors all come from a man aged 30 to 45 in good health and CMV-seronegative.

The chain has TRBV21-1 and TRBJ1-1; the D call in the table, TRBD1, was not verified against the DNA. TRBV21-1 is a listed pseudogene. The CDR3 spans 15 residues. This chain's CDR3 is CASSTGQYMNTEAFF. The CDR3 DNA sequence: TGTGCCAGCAGCACGGGACAGTACATGAACACTGAAGCTTTCTTT.

This chain connects TRBV11-2 to TRBJ2-7, with 7 bases that match TRBD1. Trimming cost V 2 bases and J 3 bases; bases outside gene matches: 1. The CDR3 extends over 13 amino acids. Germline loops: CDR1 SGHAT, CDR2 FQNNGV. CDR3 bases: TGTGCCAGCAGCTTAACAGGGGACTACGAGCAGTACTTC. Encoded protein: CASSLTGDYEQYF. The whole variable domain, remainder taken from reference TRBV11-2 and TRBJ2-7, is EAGVAQSPRYKIIEKRQSVAFWCNPISGHATLYWYQQILGQGPKLLIQFQNNGVVDDSQLPKDRFSAERLKGVDSTLKIQPAKLEDSAVYLCASSLTGDYEQYFGPGTRLTVT.

CDR3 amino acids: CASSFDYRGMNTEAFF. DNA for the CDR3: TGTGCCAGCAGCTTCGATTACAGGGGGATGAACACTGAAGCTTTCTTT. The gene calls are TRBV11-2 and TRBJ1-1; 8 bases match TRBD1. This CDR3 is 16 amino acids long. The V and J ends lost 3 bases and 0 bases, in that order; junction bases with no gene match: 6. In germline, CDR1 is SGHAT, CDR2 FQNNGV.

CDR3 nucleotide sequence: TGTGCCAGCAGTGGGGACAGGACCGGGGAGCTGTTTTTT. It yields the protein CASSGDRTGELFF. This chain connects TRBV6-5 to TRBJ2-2; 8 bases line up with TRBD1. The V gene's germline CDR1 is MNHEY and CDR2 SVGAGI. The CDR3 is made up of 13 amino acids. V was clipped by 5 bases and J by 5 bases; unmatched bases: 1.

The table lists this clone with a few counts. This chain joins TRBV7-2 and TRBJ2-3, with D perhaps TRBD2 (5 bases). Germline V gene lookup returns CDR1 SGHTA and CDR2 FQGNSA. V was pared by 3 bases and J by 3 bases, with 13 bases between. The CDR3 totals 15 residues. CDR3 in amino acids: CASSLTYERTDTQYF. In DNA form, the CDR3 reads TGTGCCAGCAGCTTGACATACGAGCGGACAGATACGCAGTATTTT.

The chain employs TRBV25-1 and TRBJ2-7; tentative D call: TRBD1 (5 bases). Deletions cut 7 bases from V and 7 bases from J, with 8 bases between. This CDR3 spans 10 amino acids. Per germline, CDR1 MGHDK and CDR2 SYGVNS. The CDR3 reads CASKGYEQYF. CDR3 in DNA: TGTGCCAGCAAGGGGTATGAGCAGTACTTC.

This rearrangement joins TRBV6-1 to TRBJ2-7; 8 nucleotides line up with TRBD1. Germline V gene lookup returns CDR1 MNHNS and CDR2 SASEGT. The trim removed 4 bases at V and 6 bases at J, leaving 11 bases unmatched. This CDR3 contains 15 residues. This CDR3 reads CASSVLTGVQGEQYF. In nucleotides, the CDR3 is TGTGCCAGCAGTGTATTGACAGGGGTCCAAGGCGAGCAGTACTTC.

The chain uses TRBV2 and TRBJ2-5; 7 bases fit TRBD2. J gave up 5 bases and V 8 bases, and 11 bases lay outside the gene matches. CDR1 SNHLY and CDR2 FYNNEI come from the germline V gene. The CDR3 is 14 residues long. CDR3 in amino acids: CASPAGREGETQYF. DNA of the CDR3: TGTGCCAGCCCCGCGGGCAGGGAGGGGGAGACCCAGTACTTC.

CDR3 residues: CASSPDQGGGQPQHF. Written as DNA, the CDR3 is TGTGCCAGCAGCCCTGACCAGGGGGGAGGACAGCCCCAGCATTTT. The rearrangement joins TRBV9 to TRBJ1-5; 7 bases fit TRBD1. The CDR3 is 15 amino acids. Trimming at V came to 4 bases and at J to 7 bases, leaving 11 bases not matched to a gene. Germline values: CDR1 SGDLS, CDR2 YYNGEE.

The sample holds one count of this clone. The chain combines TRBV9 with TRBJ2-7; 8 bases are shared with TRBD1. The CDR3 extends over 14 amino acids. In germline, CDR1 is SGDLS, CDR2 YYNGEE. The V gene end was trimmed by 0 bases and the J gene end by 2 bases; junction bases not matched to a gene: 1. The DNA for the CDR3 is TGTGCCAGCAGCGTAGGGACAGGGACCTACGAGCAGTACTTC. It codes for CASSVGTGTYEQYF.

The rearrangement links TRBV21-1 to TRBJ2-5; TRBD1 is the table's D call, not checked against the DNA. TRBV21-1 is flagged as a pseudogene. This CDR3 is 17 amino acids long. CDR3 protein: CASSKPQTTGGEETQYF. The CDR3 DNA follows: TGTGCCAGCAGCAAGCCTCAGACCACAGGGGGCGAGGAGACCCAGTACTTC.

The chain couples TRBV11-2 to TRBJ2-7, with a weak D call TRBD1 (5 bases). This CDR3 has 15 amino acids. V was pared by 7 bases and J by 6 bases, with 22 bases between. Germline assignment: CDR1 SGHAT and CDR2 FQNNGV. In DNA, the CDR3 is TGTGCCAGCACCCCCGGCACTTACAGGTTCCGCGAGCAGTACTTC. This translates into CASTPGTYRFREQYF.

The chain uses TRBV6-5 and TRBJ2-1; 8 positions agree with TRBD1. J was trimmed by 5 bases and V by 6 bases; bases with no gene match: 9. CDR3 length: 15 residues. CDR1 and CDR2 (germline): MNHEY, SVGAGI. The CDR3 coding sequence is TGTGCCAGCAGAATCGACAGGGGATTTAACAATGAGCAGTTCTTC. Its protein product is CASRIDRGFNNEQFF.

In its sample, this clone was seen a few times. This CDR3 reads CASRREGTSDTQYF. The DNA for the CDR3 is TGTGCCAGCAGGCGGGAGGGGACTTCAGATACGCAGTATTTT. The V gene is TRBV6-4, the J gene TRBJ2-3; 9 positions agree with TRBD2. Germline lookup yields CDR1 MRHNA and CDR2 SNTAGT. Germline trimming cut 6 bases from V and 4 bases from J; bases unmatched to any gene: 5. This CDR3 spans 14 amino acids.

The chain links TRBV30 to TRBJ1-1, with TRBD1 identical over 7 bases. Germline CDR1 is GTSNPN and CDR2 is SVGIG (reference sequence). The CDR3 sequence is 13 residues long. V was clipped by 5 bases and J by 1 base; unmatched bases: 4. CDR3: CAWARTGNTEAFF. The CDR3 DNA reads TGTGCCTGGGCAAGGACAGGGAACACTGAAGCTTTCTTT.

The chain has TRBV7-8 and TRBJ1-2; D ambiguous. This CDR3 has 15 amino acids. Trimming took 0 bases from V and 8 from J, leaving 16 bases between them. The V gene's germline CDR1 is SGHVS and CDR2 FQNEAQ. The chain's CDR3 is CASSLASGPTGGYTF. DNA of the CDR3: TGTGCCAGCAGCTTAGCGTCGGGCCCGACGGGGGGCTACACCTTC.

The chain joins TRBV5-4 to TRBJ1-4; 8 nucleotides agree with TRBD1. The junction had 11 bases not matched to a gene; V was cut back by 4 bases and J by 6 bases. Germline V CDR1 and CDR2: SGHNT, YYREEE (reference sequence). This CDR3 comprises 16 residues. The CDR3 nucleotides are TGTGCCAGCAGCCAAGGAGCCGGGACAGGCTATGAAAAACTGTTTTTT. Amino acids: CASSQGAGTGYEKLFF.

This chain uses TRBV7-9 with TRBJ1-1; a possible D gene is TRBD1 (5 bases). CDR3 length: 14 residues. Trimming cost V 1 base and J 4 bases, with 10 bases left between them. Germline CDR1 reads SEHNR; CDR2 reads FQNEAQ (reference sequence). For the CDR3, the DNA is TGTGCCAGCAGCTTAGTTGTAGGGGTCACTGAAGCTTTCTTT. Amino acids: CASSLVVGVTEAFF.

V and J are TRBV5-1 and TRBJ2-2, with 11 bases identical to TRBD2. With 4 bases clipped from V and 5 bases from J, the junction kept 4 bases outside the gene matches. The CDR3 loop spans 15 amino acids. Germline assignment: CDR1 SGHRS and CDR2 YFSETQ. The chain's CDR3 is CASSAGLAVTGELFF. CDR3 nucleotide sequence: TGCGCCAGCAGCGCGGGACTAGCGGTGACCGGGGAGCTGTTTTTT.

This clone was observed once. The chain recombines TRBV30 with TRBJ1-4; the match to TRBD1 covers 9 bases. The ends lost 5 bases at V and 0 bases at J; junction bases unmatched: 4. The CDR3 has 15 amino acids. CDR1 and CDR2 (germline): GTSNPN, SVGIG (reference sequence). DNA for the CDR3: TGTGCCTGGGACAGGGGGATTGCAACTAATGAAAAACTGTTTTTT. This gives the protein CAWDRGIATNEKLFF. Full variable domain (rest looked up from reference TRBV30 and TRBJ1-4): SQTIHQWPATLVQPVGSPLSLECTVEGTSNPNLYWYRQAAGRGLQLLFYSVGIGQISSEVPQNLSASRPQDRQFILSSKKLLLSDSGFYLCAWDRGIATNEKLFFGSGTQLSVL.

The gene calls are TRBV6-1 and TRBJ1-4, with TRBD1 matching 7 bases. V lost 7 bases and J lost 5; bases outside the gene matches: 7. Germline CDR1 MNHNS, CDR2 SASEGT. This CDR3 spans 14 amino acids. CDR3 nucleotides: TGTGCCAGCAACATAGACAGGGCAAATGAAAAACTGTTTTTT. It translates to CASNIDRANEKLFF.

This rearrangement joins TRBV30 to TRBJ2-6; 7 nucleotides line up with TRBD2. V was clipped by 5 bases and J by 0 bases; unmatched bases: 10. CDR1 is GTSNPN and CDR2 is SVGIG in the germline V gene (reference sequence). The CDR3 extends over 17 amino acids. CDR3 nucleotide sequence: TGTGCCTGGGGGAGGGGACGGCTAAGCTCTGGGGCCAACGTCCTGACTTTC. Its protein is CAWGRGRLSSGANVLTF. Drawing the rest from reference TRBV30 and TRBJ2-6, the complete variable domain is SQTIHQWPATLVQPVGSPLSLECTVEGTSNPNLYWYRQAAGRGLQLLFYSVGIGQISSEVPQNLSASRPQDRQFILSSKKLLLSDSGFYLCAWGRGRLSSGANVLTFGAGSRLTVL.

This clone was found a few times. The chain employs TRBV7-8 and TRBJ1-5, with D possibly being TRBD1 (5 bases). Germline CDR1 and CDR2: SGHVS and FQNEAQ. V gave up 0 bases and J gave up 3 bases, with 9 bases separating them. The CDR3 length is 15 residues. CDR3 DNA sequence: TGTGCCAGCAGCTTAGCGGCAGGGAACAATCAGCCCCAGCATTTT. This sequence encodes CASSLAAGNNQPQHF. Full variable domain (remainder filled in from reference TRBV7-8 and TRBJ1-5): GAGVSQSPRYKVAKRGQDVALRCDPISGHVSLFWYQQALGQGPEFLTYFQNEAQLDKSGLPSDRFFAERPEGSVSTLKIQRTQQEDSAVYLCASSLAAGNNQPQHFGDGTRLSIL.

CDR3 residues: CASSPLAGGGEQYF. Written as DNA, the CDR3 is TGTGCCAGCAGTCCACTAGCGGGAGGCGGCGAGCAGTACTTC. The chain couples TRBV11-3 to TRBJ2-7; 12 positions agree with TRBD2. Germline-derived CDR1 and CDR2 are SGHNT and YENEEA. V was clipped by 6 bases and J by 6 bases; unmatched bases: 6. This CDR3 is 14 amino acids long.